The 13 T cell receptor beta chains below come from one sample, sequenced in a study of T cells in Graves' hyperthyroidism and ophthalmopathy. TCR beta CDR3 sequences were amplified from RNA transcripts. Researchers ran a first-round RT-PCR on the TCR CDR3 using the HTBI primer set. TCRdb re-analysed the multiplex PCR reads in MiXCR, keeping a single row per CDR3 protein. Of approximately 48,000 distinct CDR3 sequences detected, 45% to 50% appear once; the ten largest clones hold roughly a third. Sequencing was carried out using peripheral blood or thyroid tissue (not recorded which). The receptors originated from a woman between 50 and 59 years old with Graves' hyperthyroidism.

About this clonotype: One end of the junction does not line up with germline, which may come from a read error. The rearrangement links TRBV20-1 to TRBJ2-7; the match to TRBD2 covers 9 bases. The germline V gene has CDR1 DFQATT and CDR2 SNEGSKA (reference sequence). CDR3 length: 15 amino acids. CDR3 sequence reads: CSALGGTSSPYERYF. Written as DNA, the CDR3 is TGCAGTGCTCTTGGAGGGACTAGCAGTCCCTACGAGCGGTACTTC.

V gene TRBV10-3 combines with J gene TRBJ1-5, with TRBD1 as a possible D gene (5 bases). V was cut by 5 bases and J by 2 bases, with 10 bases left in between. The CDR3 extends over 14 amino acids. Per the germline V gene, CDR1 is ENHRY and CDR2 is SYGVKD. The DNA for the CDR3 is TGTGCCATCAGTAGGCAGGGAGGCAATCAGCCCCAGCATTTT. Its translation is CAISRQGGNQPQHF.

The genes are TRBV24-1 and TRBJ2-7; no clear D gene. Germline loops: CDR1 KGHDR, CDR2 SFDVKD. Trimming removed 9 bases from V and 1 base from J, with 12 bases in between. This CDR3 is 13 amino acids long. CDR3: CATEDVVSYEQYF. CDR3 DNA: TGTGCCACCGAGGACGTGGTGTCCTACGAGCAGTACTTC.

The CDR3 DNA reads TGTGCCAGCCTTACTTGGACGGTGAATGAAAAACTGTTTTTT. Its protein product is CASLTWTVNEKLFF. This rearrangement joins TRBV6-1 to TRBJ1-4; D is unclear. The CDR3 has 14 residues. Germline values: CDR1 MNHNS, CDR2 SASEGT. V was cut by 8 bases and J by 5 bases, with 15 bases left in between.

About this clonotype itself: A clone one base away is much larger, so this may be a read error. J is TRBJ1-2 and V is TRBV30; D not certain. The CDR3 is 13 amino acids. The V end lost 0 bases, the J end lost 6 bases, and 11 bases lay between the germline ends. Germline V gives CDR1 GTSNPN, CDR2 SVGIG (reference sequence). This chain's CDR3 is CAWSVPTRHGYTF. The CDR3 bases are TGTGCCTGGAGTGTACCCACTCGTCATGGCTACACCTTC.

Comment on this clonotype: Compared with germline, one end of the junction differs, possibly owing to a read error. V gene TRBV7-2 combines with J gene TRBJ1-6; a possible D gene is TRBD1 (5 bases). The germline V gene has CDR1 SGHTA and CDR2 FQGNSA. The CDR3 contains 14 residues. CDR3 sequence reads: CASSLHGTGTPLHF. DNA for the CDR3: TGTGCCAGCAGCTTACATGGAACAGGCACTCCCCTACACTTT.

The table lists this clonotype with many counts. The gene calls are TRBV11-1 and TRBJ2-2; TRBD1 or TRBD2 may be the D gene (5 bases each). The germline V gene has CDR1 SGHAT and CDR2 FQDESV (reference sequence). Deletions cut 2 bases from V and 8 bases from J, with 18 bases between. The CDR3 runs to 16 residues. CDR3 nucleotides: TGTGCCAGCAGCTTATCGACCCGGGACGGTGGGGGGGAGCTGTTTTTT. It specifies CASSLSTRDGGGELFF.

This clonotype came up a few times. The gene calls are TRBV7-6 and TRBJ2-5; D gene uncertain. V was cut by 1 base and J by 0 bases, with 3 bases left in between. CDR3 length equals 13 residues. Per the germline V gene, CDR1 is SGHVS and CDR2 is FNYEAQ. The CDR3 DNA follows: TGTGCCAGCAGCTTAGTATACCAAGAGACCCAGTACTTC. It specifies CASSLVYQETQYF.

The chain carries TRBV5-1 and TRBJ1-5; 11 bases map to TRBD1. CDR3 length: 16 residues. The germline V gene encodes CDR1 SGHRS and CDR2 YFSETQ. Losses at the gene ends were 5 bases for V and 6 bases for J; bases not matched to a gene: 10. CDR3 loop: CASREPGQGVGQPQHF. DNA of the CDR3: TGCGCCAGCAGGGAGCCGGGACAGGGGGTAGGTCAGCCCCAGCATTTT.

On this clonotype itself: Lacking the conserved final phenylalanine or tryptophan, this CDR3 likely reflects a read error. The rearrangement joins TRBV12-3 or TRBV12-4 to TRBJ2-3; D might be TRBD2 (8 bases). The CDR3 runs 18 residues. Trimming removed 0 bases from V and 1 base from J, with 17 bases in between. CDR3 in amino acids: CASSLARQGLGGTDTQYS. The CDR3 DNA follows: TGTGCCAGCAGTTTAGCCCGACAGGGACTAGGTGGCACAGATACGCAGTATTCT.

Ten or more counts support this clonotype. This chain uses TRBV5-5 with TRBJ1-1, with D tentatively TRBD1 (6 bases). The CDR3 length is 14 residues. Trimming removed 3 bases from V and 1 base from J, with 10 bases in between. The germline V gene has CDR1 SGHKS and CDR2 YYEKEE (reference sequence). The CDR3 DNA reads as TGTGCCAGCAGCTCTCAGGGGAAGAACACTGAAGCTTTCTTT. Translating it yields CASSSQGKNTEAFF.

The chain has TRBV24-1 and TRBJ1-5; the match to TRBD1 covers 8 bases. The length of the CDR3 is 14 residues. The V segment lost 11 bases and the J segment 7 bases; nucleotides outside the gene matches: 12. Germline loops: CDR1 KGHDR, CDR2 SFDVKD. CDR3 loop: CASRSRQGWQPQHF. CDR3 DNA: TGTGCCAGCAGGTCCCGACAGGGGTGGCAGCCCCAGCATTTT.

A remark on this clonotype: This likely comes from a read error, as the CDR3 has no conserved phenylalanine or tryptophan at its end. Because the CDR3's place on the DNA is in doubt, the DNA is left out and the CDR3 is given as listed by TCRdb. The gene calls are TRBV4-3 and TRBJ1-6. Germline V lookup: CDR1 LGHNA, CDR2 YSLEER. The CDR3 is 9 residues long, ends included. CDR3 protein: CASSQGHDS.